This TCR beta chain was identified in a study of blood T cell repertoires in COVID-19. For the study at large: Italy, Spain and the United States were the sources of the convalescent and acute COVID-19 samples. PBMCs, B-cell-depleted T cells, or T cells provided the cDNA or gDNA that made up the material.

The CDR3 contains 14 residues. CDR1 and CDR2 (germline): ENHRY, SYGVKD. V was cut by 2 bases and J by 5 bases, with 12 bases left in between. Study processing details: Researchers report that nucleated cell counts were estimated from reference gene primer amplification. Some clones are missing from TCRdb's copy, which holds only in-frame ones; the method was immunoSEQ multiplex PCR. The V and J calls and clone size were taken over from that table, and D and trimming were inferred from the DNA. Of roughly 100,000 clones listed, approximately 72% were seen once; the top ten hold around 19%. The TCR sequence derives from a woman aged 65 to 85 with acute or convalescent COVID-19. V and J are TRBV10-3 and TRBJ1-1, with D unresolved. The specimen was peripheral blood. This CDR3 is CAISEAWGGTEAFF. The CDR3 DNA follows: TGTGCCATCAGTGAGGCGTGGGGAGGGACTGAAGCTTTCTTT.